These 5 T cell receptor beta chains were all obtained from the same sample, sequenced in a study of blood T cells in healthy people across ages. Alongside a J-beta primer mix, a sample-barcoded 5' primer served in a second PCR lasting roughly 6 to 11 cycles. Via MiXCR, TCRdb re-called the 5' RACE reads, giving one row per CDR3 protein. The data contain 950,000 to 1,200,000 distinct CDR3 sequences, 35% to 40% of them singletons. The sequenced material came from blood. The receptor set was obtained from a man aged 18-30 years in good health.

This chain links TRBV24-1 with TRBJ2-3; a weak D match, TRBD2 (6 bases). Germline CDR1 reads KGHDR; CDR2 reads SFDVKD. The CDR3 runs 16 residues. The germline V and J ends were trimmed by 4 bases and 4 bases, with 17 bases remaining between them. CDR3 in amino acids: CATSDPTISGADTQYF. DNA for the CDR3: TGTGCCACCAGTGACCCGACCATTTCGGGGGCAGATACGCAGTATTTT.

This clonotype was picked up a small number of times. CDR3 bases: TGCAGCGTCGGTCGGGACGGACCTAGCACAGATACGCAGTATTTT. It encodes CSVGRDGPSTDTQYF. The chain uses TRBV29-1 and TRBJ2-3, with D perhaps given as TRBD1 or TRBD2 (5 bases each). The CDR3 loop spans 15 amino acids. V lost 6 bases and J lost 0, with 16 bases in between. The V gene's germline CDR1 is SQVTM and CDR2 ANQGSEA.

The J gene is TRBJ1-5, the V gene TRBV7-2; D not resolved. The CDR3 is 12 residues long. Between the trimmed V and J ends, which lost 4 bases and 12 bases, there was a span of 13 bases. CDR1 and CDR2 (germline): SGHTA, FQGNSA. CDR3 sequence reads: CASSSPGKGQHF. The CDR3 DNA reads as TGTGCCAGCAGCTCCCCAGGCAAAGGCCAGCATTTT.

As DNA, the CDR3 is TGCGCCAGCAGCCAAGGAGACGAGCGGGGGTCAGATACGCAGTATTTT. The encoded protein is CASSQGDERGSDTQYF. The V and J genes are TRBV4-1 and TRBJ2-3; 8 bases line up with TRBD2. CDR3 length: 16 residues. J gave up 4 bases and V 1 base, and 7 bases lay outside the gene matches. Germline V gives CDR1 MGHRA, CDR2 YSYEKL.

The gene calls are TRBV11-2 and TRBJ2-7; 7 bases are a match to TRBD2. CDR1 SGHAT and CDR2 FQNNGV come from the germline V gene. V lost 2 bases and J lost 6; bases outside the gene matches: 13. This CDR3 spans 16 amino acids. The CDR3 is CASSLFTGGRSSEQYF. The DNA of the CDR3 is TGTGCCAGCAGCTTATTTACGGGGGGTCGATCGTCCGAGCAGTACTTC.